A single sample gave rise to the 26 T cell receptor beta chains below, sequenced in a study of T cell responses to AZD1222 COVID-19 vaccine. Using immunoSEQ multiplex PCR, the repertoire was profiled, and TCRdb retains in-frame clones only, with some absent. Of over 80,000 clones listed, roughly 92% are singletons. This sample comprised peripheral blood, obtained 28 days after the second AZD1222 dose. The receptor source for this set is an adult who received the AZD1222 COVID-19 vaccine.

The rearrangement joins TRBV5-4 to TRBJ1-2; 7 positions match TRBD1. The junction had 21 bases not matched to a gene; V was cut back by 4 bases and J by 0 bases. This CDR3 region has 20 residues. Germline V gene sequence: CDR1 SGHNT, CDR2 YYREEE (reference sequence). CDR3 in DNA: TGTGCCAGCAGCGGACAAGCACGGGACAGCGAGATCGGGGCTAACTATGGCTACACCTTC. Encoded protein: CASSGQARDSEIGANYGYTF.

The chain couples TRBV5-4 to TRBJ1-3, with D unclear. Germline V CDR1 and CDR2: SGHNT, YYREEE (reference sequence). Trimming pared 1 base from V and 6 bases from J, leaving 8 bases between. There are 13 residues in the CDR3. As DNA, the CDR3 is TGTGCCAGCAGCTTGATAGGCGAAAACACCATATATTTT. Protein: CASSLIGENTIYF.

V gene TRBV28 combines with J gene TRBJ1-2; D may be TRBD1 (5 bases). CDR3 length: 17 amino acids. Germline CDR1 reads MDHEN; CDR2 reads SYDVKM. Deletions cut 2 bases from V and 4 bases from J, with 20 bases between. Here the CDR3 reads CASSLGPGPPSIYGYTF. CDR3 nucleotides: TGTGCCAGCAGTTTAGGTCCAGGGCCACCCTCTATCTATGGCTACACCTTC.

The chain has TRBV7-3 and TRBJ2-1, with 8 positions matching TRBD2. After removal of 8 bases from V and 4 bases from J, the junction contained 10 bases not matched to a gene. The CDR3 has 15 residues. The germline V gene has CDR1 SGHTA and CDR2 FQGTGA. This CDR3 reads CASSTAGAGYNEQFF. In DNA, the CDR3 is TGTGCCAGCTCGACAGCGGGAGCAGGGTACAATGAGCAGTTCTTC.

The genes are TRBV28 and TRBJ2-5; D might be TRBD1 (6 bases). CDR3 length: 15 amino acids. Between the trimmed V and J ends, which lost 6 bases and 5 bases, there was a span of 19 bases. The germline V gene has CDR1 MDHEN and CDR2 SYDVKM. CDR3 in amino acids: CASSNNDRSGETQYF. Here the CDR3 DNA reads TGTGCCAGCAGCAATAACGACAGGTCGGGGGAGACCCAGTACTTC.

The gene calls are TRBV11-2 and TRBJ2-3, with D possibly TRBD1 on 6 matching bases. Trimming removed 2 bases from V and 2 bases from J, with 14 bases in between. The length of the CDR3 is 16 residues. Germline values: CDR1 SGHAT, CDR2 FQNNGV. The DNA of the CDR3 is TGTGCCAGCAGCTTAAGGGGGTCGGTAGCCACAGATACGCAGTATTTT. Translation gives CASSLRGSVATDTQYF.

About this clone: Additional DNA sequences in this sample encode the identical CDR3. V is TRBV12-3 or TRBV12-4 and J is TRBJ2-7; the D gene is possibly TRBD1 (5 bases). V dropped 2 bases and J dropped 3 bases, with 8 bases sitting between them. The CDR3 totals 13 residues. The CDR3 loop reads CASSLTGNYEQYF. CDR3 nucleotides: TGTGCCAGCAGTTTAACAGGTAACTACGAGCAGTACTTC.

V usage is TRBV6-6 and J usage is TRBJ2-7; D tentatively fits TRBD1 or TRBD2 (6 bases each). CDR3 length: 14 residues. The germline CDR1 and CDR2 sequences are MNHNY and SVGAGI (reference sequence). V was pared by 1 base and J by 5 bases, with 12 bases between. This CDR3 is CASSYWGATDEQYF. The CDR3 DNA reads TGTGCCAGCAGTTACTGGGGGGCGACTGACGAGCAGTACTTC.

This clone is a singleton in its sample. The V gene is TRBV19, the J gene TRBJ2-7, with 9 nucleotides matching TRBD1. Germline values: CDR1 LNHDA, CDR2 SQIVND (reference sequence). The trim removed 5 bases at V and 5 bases at J, leaving 10 bases unmatched. This CDR3 is 15 amino acids long. The DNA of the CDR3 is TGTGCCAGTAGTTCGGGACAGGGTTTTTTCCACGAGCAGTACTTC. Translation gives CASSSGQGFFHEQYF.

This clone occurred a few times. CDR3 DNA sequence: TGTGCCAGCAGTGCCCGACTGGGACTAGCTCCGGGGAATGAGCAGTTCTTC. This gives the protein CASSARLGLAPGNEQFF. The chain has TRBV2 and TRBJ2-1; TRBD2 matches at 9 bases. V gave up 4 bases and J gave up 7 bases; unmatched junction bases: 14. Germline CDR1 reads SNHLY; CDR2 reads FYNNEI. The CDR3 contains 17 residues.

This clone appeared a few times. J is TRBJ1-2 and V is TRBV4-3; D is uncertain. There are 17 residues in the CDR3. Trimming left V 1 base short and J 5 bases short, with 20 bases between. Germline values: CDR1 LGHNA, CDR2 YSLEER. The CDR3 reads CASSQGPGKGVGYGYTF. In nucleotides, the CDR3 is TGCGCCAGCAGCCAAGGACCCGGAAAAGGAGTAGGATATGGCTACACCTTC.

The V gene is TRBV6-5, the J gene TRBJ1-4; 7 bases are shared with TRBD1. Trimming cost V 6 bases and J 5 bases; bases outside gene matches: 9. The CDR3 covers 15 residues. CDR1 is MNHEY and CDR2 is SVGAGI in the germline V gene. The CDR3 loop reads CASSQTQGRNEKLFF. CDR3 coding DNA: TGTGCCAGCAGCCAAACACAGGGGAGGAATGAAAAACTGTTTTTT.

The chain employs TRBV11-3 and TRBJ2-1; the D is unclear. The germline V gene encodes CDR1 SGHNT and CDR2 YENEEA. The CDR3 extends over 14 amino acids. The V end lost 1 base, the J end lost 4 bases, and 8 bases lay between the germline ends. The CDR3 is CASSLAVGYNEQFF. In nucleotides, the CDR3 is TGTGCCAGCAGCTTAGCGGTCGGATACAATGAGCAGTTCTTC.

This rearrangement joins TRBV15 to TRBJ2-1; 10 nucleotides align to TRBD2. Losses at the gene ends were 5 bases for V and 7 bases for J; bases not matched to a gene: 11. CDR3 length: 16 amino acids. Germline CDR1 is LNHNV and CDR2 is YYDKDF (reference sequence). CDR3 amino acids: CATSSSPSGSFNEQFF. CDR3 in DNA: TGTGCCACCAGCTCAAGCCCTAGCGGGAGTTTTAATGAGCAGTTCTTC. Variable domain in full (rest from reference TRBV15 and TRBJ2-1): DAMVIQNPRYQVTQFGKPVTLSCSQTLNHNVMYWYQQKSSQAPKLLFHYYDKDFNNEADTPDNFQSRRPNTSFCFLDIRSPGLGDTAMYLCATSSSPSGSFNEQFFGPGTRLTVL.

J is TRBJ2-1 and V is TRBV10-3; D remains ambiguous. The germline CDR1 and CDR2 sequences are ENHRY and SYGVKD. This CDR3 spans 13 amino acids. V lost 0 bases and J lost 4, with 4 bases in between. DNA for the CDR3: TGTGCCATCAGTGAGTCAGATTACAATGAGCAGTTCTTC. Translated, it gives CAISESDYNEQFF.

This clone was counted a single time. The gene calls are TRBV6-5 and TRBJ1-1; 9 nucleotides align to TRBD1. J lost 3 bases, V lost 6 bases, and 2 bases had no gene match. The V gene's germline CDR1 is MNHEY and CDR2 SVGAGI. CDR3 length: 13 residues. CDR3 sequence: CASRGQGDTEAFF. DNA of the CDR3: TGTGCCAGCAGGGGACAGGGCGACACTGAAGCTTTCTTT.

About this clone: This CDR3 is also generated by other DNA sequences in the sample. CDR3 loop: CASSSGTSGSVDEQFF. DNA of the CDR3: TGCGCCAGCAGCTCCGGGACTAGCGGGAGTGTGGATGAGCAGTTCTTC. The chain is built from TRBV5-1 and TRBJ2-1, with 14 bases identical to TRBD2. CDR3 length: 16 residues. Germline assignment: CDR1 SGHRS and CDR2 YFSETQ. Trimming at V came to 3 bases and at J to 8 bases, leaving 7 bases not matched to a gene.

This clone was observed once. The chain couples TRBV6-5 to TRBJ2-1; 9 bases are shared with TRBD1. After removal of 6 bases from V and 6 bases from J, the junction contained 0 bases not matched to a gene. The germline gives CDR1 MNHEY, CDR2 SVGAGI. The length of the CDR3 is 12 residues. The CDR3: CASRDRGNEQFF. The CDR3, as DNA: TGTGCCAGCAGGGACAGGGGCAATGAGCAGTTCTTC.

The gene calls are TRBV5-1 and TRBJ2-4; TRBD1 agrees at 7 bases. Germline V gene lookup returns CDR1 SGHRS and CDR2 YFSETQ. J lost 4 bases, V lost 3 bases, and 4 bases had no gene match. The CDR3 is 14 residues long. CDR3 sequence (DNA): TGCGCCAGCAGCTCCGGGACAGCGAAAAACATTCAGTACTTC. Amino acids: CASSSGTAKNIQYF.

This chain uses TRBV5-6 with TRBJ1-6; no reliable D call. CDR1 is SGHDT, CDR2 YYEEEE, per germline. The length of the CDR3 is 12 residues. Trimming pared 2 bases from V and 9 bases from J, leaving 6 bases between. DNA of the CDR3: TGTGCCAGCAGCTTCAGGACTTCACCCCTCCACTTT. This encodes CASSFRTSPLHF.

The rearrangement links TRBV3-1 (or the pseudogene TRBV3-2) to TRBJ2-7, with 12 nucleotides matching TRBD2. Per the germline V gene, CDR1 is LGHDT and CDR2 is YNNKEL (reference sequence). The CDR3 consists of 17 residues. The J segment lost 2 bases and the V segment lost 2 bases, leaving 7 bases of the junction unmatched. The CDR3 loop is CASSQFGTSGRTYEQYF. The CDR3 region has the DNA TGTGCCAGCAGCCAATTCGGTACTAGCGGGAGGACCTACGAGCAGTACTTC.

This clone occurred a few times. V and J are TRBV10-2 and TRBJ1-1, with D perhaps TRBD1 (5 bases). In germline, CDR1 is WSHSY, CDR2 SAAADI. The CDR3 loop spans 14 amino acids. The ends were cut back, 6 bases at V and 1 base at J, with 12 bases in the middle. CDR3 sequence (DNA): TGCGCCAGCAGGCCCTCGGGGGGGAACACTGAAGCTTTCTTT. It encodes CASRPSGGNTEAFF.

The CDR3 coding sequence is TGCGCCAGCAGCGAAGTCGTGGGGGAGCTGTTTTTT. This translates into CASSEVVGELFF. The rearrangement joins TRBV4-3 to TRBJ2-2, with no clear D. Germline-derived CDR1 and CDR2 are LGHNA and YSLEER. This CDR3 is 12 amino acids long. V was cut by 5 bases and J by 8 bases, with 9 bases left in between.

This clone was seen a few times. The V call is TRBV7-9, the J call TRBJ2-5, with D possibly matching TRBD1 (5 bases). CDR3 size: 14 residues. CDR1 SEHNR and CDR2 FQNEAQ come from the germline V gene (reference sequence). Trimming removed 5 bases at V and 11 bases at J, with 21 bases between. CDR3 coding DNA: TGTGCCAGCAGCCCCGGACATGACAGCGACCTACAGTACTTC. Protein: CASSPGHDSDLQYF.

V is TRBV6-5 and J is TRBJ2-7; D remains unclear. CDR3 size: 12 residues. With 2 bases removed from V and 3 bases from J, the gap between germline ends came to 5 bases. The germline CDR1 and CDR2 sequences are MNHEY and SVGAGI. DNA of the CDR3: TGTGCCAGCAGTTACCTCAACTACGAGCAGTACTTC. Its translation: CASSYLNYEQYF.

J is TRBJ1-2 and V is TRBV5-1; 11 bases map to TRBD1. Germline V CDR1 and CDR2: SGHRS, YFSETQ. The CDR3 consists of 17 residues. The V gene end was trimmed by 4 bases and the J gene end by 1 base; junction bases not matched to a gene: 9. Written as DNA, the CDR3 is TGCGCCAGCAGCCTCCGGGACAGGGGGTTATATAACTATGGCTACACCTTC. Translating gives CASSLRDRGLYNYGYTF.